Listed below are T cell receptor beta chains from one sample, sequenced in a study of OX40 agonist ivuxolimab in advanced cancers. Here immunoSEQ multiplex PCR was the method, and the copy in TCRdb shows in-frame clones only, minus some. The repertoire holds around 20,000 clones, with around nine tenths as singletons. The material sequenced was CD4+ or CD8+ T cells sorted from blood, taken in a trial of the OX40 agonist ivuxolimab. All receptors derive from an adult with an advanced solid tumor such as melanoma, head and neck, liver or kidney cancer. Both conserved end residues are part of each CDR3. The D gene is left open where the match is weak. A row's size may be missing; if present it is once, few, many or a size class.

J gene: TRBJ2-3
V gene: TRBV7-9
D gene: NA
clone size: NA
CDR3 DNA: TGTGCCAGCAGCGAGAGTCGCAGTCTGAGACTGCCTAGCACAGATACGCAGTATTTT
CDR3 protein: CASSESRSLRLPSTDTQYF

J gene: TRBJ1-5
V gene: TRBV19
D gene: NA
clone size: few
CDR3 DNA: TGTGCCAGTAGTCCAGGGCATGCTCAGCCCCAGCATTTT
CDR3 protein: CASSPGHAQPQHF

J gene: TRBJ1-1
V gene: TRBV4-1
D gene: TRBD1
clone size: NA
CDR3 DNA: TGCGCCAGCAGCCAAGGACAGGGTAACACTGAAGCTTTCTTT
CDR3 protein: CASSQGQGNTEAFF

J gene: TRBJ2-7
V gene: TRBV10-1
D gene: NA
clone size: NA
CDR3 DNA: TGCGCCAGCAGTCCGGCAGCTCACTCCTACGAGCAGTACTTC
CDR3 protein: CASSPAAHSYEQYF

J gene: TRBJ2-7
V gene: TRBV5-1
D gene: TRBD2
clone size: NA
CDR3 DNA: TGCGCCAGCAGCTTGGGACTAGCGGGAGGGCACAACGAGCAGTACTTC
CDR3 protein: CASSLGLAGGHNEQYF

J gene: TRBJ2-4
V gene: TRBV5-1
D gene: NA
clone size: once
CDR3 DNA: TGCGCCAGCAGCTTGGGGACAGCAAAAAACATTCAGTACTTC
CDR3 protein: CASSLGTAKNIQYF

J gene: TRBJ1-1
V gene: TRBV11-1
D gene: NA
clone size: once
CDR3 DNA: TGTGCCAGCAGCTTTGAGGATATGAACACTGAAGCTTTCTTT
CDR3 protein: CASSFEDMNTEAFF

J gene: TRBJ2-3
V gene: TRBV29-1
D gene: NA
clone size: NA
CDR3 DNA: TGCAGCGTTGCGGGAACCTCGGATGCCACAGATACGCAGTATTTT
CDR3 protein: CSVAGTSDATDTQYF

J gene: TRBJ1-1
V gene: TRBV6-5
D gene: NA
clone size: few
CDR3 DNA: TGTGCCAGCAGTTACTCTGCGAACACTGAAGCTTTCTTT
CDR3 protein: CASSYSANTEAFF

J gene: TRBJ1-5
V gene: TRBV28
D gene: NA
clone size: NA
CDR3 DNA: TGTGCCAGCAGTTTATCCGCGATCAATCAGCCCCAGCATTTT
CDR3 protein: CASSLSAINQPQHF

J gene: TRBJ2-2
V gene: TRBV7-9
D gene: NA
clone size: NA
CDR3 DNA: TGTGCCAGCAGAGTTGAAACAGGAGCCACCGGGGAGCTGTTTTTT
CDR3 protein: CASRVETGATGELFF

J gene: TRBJ2-1
V gene: TRBV10-3
D gene: NA
clone size: once
CDR3 DNA: TGTGCCATCGGTGGAGACCGCGGAGGATATGAGCAGTTCTTC
CDR3 protein: CAIGGDRGGYEQFF

J gene: TRBJ2-2
V gene: TRBV10-2
D gene: TRBD2
clone size: NA
CDR3 DNA: TGCGCCAGCAGTGAGGAGCGGGAGGGGATCGGGGAGCTGTTTTTT
CDR3 protein: CASSEEREGIGELFF

J gene: TRBJ2-1
V gene: TRBV4-3
D gene: TRBD1
clone size: NA
CDR3 DNA: TGCGCCAGCAGCCTCACACAGGGGGACTACAATGAGCAGTTCTTC
CDR3 protein: CASSLTQGDYNEQFF

J gene: TRBJ1-2
V gene: TRBV7-3
D gene: NA
clone size: once
CDR3 DNA: TGTGCCAGCAGCTTAGGCCCGTCGGATGGCTACACCTTC
CDR3 protein: CASSLGPSDGYTF

J gene: TRBJ2-2
V gene: TRBV7-6
D gene: NA
clone size: NA
CDR3 DNA: TGTGCCAGCAGCCAAGGAGGGGGTACCGGGGAGCTGTTTTTT
CDR3 protein: CASSQGGGTGELFF

J gene: TRBJ2-2
V gene: TRBV28
D gene: NA
clone size: NA
CDR3 DNA: TGTGCCAGCACCGTGGAACTAGTTGGTCCCGGGGAGCTGTTTTTT
CDR3 protein: CASTVELVGPGELFF

J gene: TRBJ2-1
V gene: TRBV28
D gene: NA
clone size: NA
CDR3 DNA: TGTGCCAGCAGCTCACTCGGACAAGAGCAGTTCTTC
CDR3 protein: CASSSLGQEQFF

J gene: TRBJ1-2
V gene: TRBV5-8
D gene: TRBD1
clone size: NA
CDR3 DNA: TGTGCCAGCACCGACCGAGGGGGCGTCTATGGCTACACCTTC
CDR3 protein: CASTDRGGVYGYTF

J gene: TRBJ2-7
V gene: TRBV6-5
D gene: TRBD1
clone size: NA
CDR3 DNA: TGTGCCAGCAGGCCCGGACAGGGGGTGTACGAGCAGTACTTC
CDR3 protein: CASRPGQGVYEQYF

J gene: TRBJ2-1
V gene: TRBV7-2
D gene: NA
clone size: NA
CDR3 DNA: TGTGCCAGCAGCTTGAGAGGGGAGAGCTATGAGCAGTTCTTC
CDR3 protein: CASSLRGESYEQFF

J gene: TRBJ2-7
V gene: TRBV9
D gene: NA
clone size: NA
CDR3 DNA: TGTGCCAGCAGCGCCACAGGTGGCGAGCAGTACTTC
CDR3 protein: CASSATGGEQYF

J gene: TRBJ2-1
V gene: TRBV28
D gene: TRBD2
clone size: NA
CDR3 DNA: TGTGCCAGCAGTTTATTGACTAGCGGCCTCTACAATGAGCAGTTCTTC
CDR3 protein: CASSLLTSGLYNEQFF

J gene: TRBJ2-3
V gene: TRBV2
D gene: NA
clone size: NA
CDR3 DNA: TGTGCCAGCAGTGAATCAGGGAAGGAGTATTTT
CDR3 protein: CASSESGKEYF

J gene: TRBJ2-1
V gene: TRBV9
D gene: TRBD2
clone size: NA
CDR3 DNA: TGTGCCAGCAGCGTAGGGTTAGCGGGAGTTCTGGGAAATGAGCAGTTCTTC
CDR3 protein: CASSVGLAGVLGNEQFF

J gene: TRBJ1-3
V gene: TRBV13
D gene: NA
clone size: once
CDR3 DNA: TGTGCCAGCAGCTTTCCACTAGAGGCCATATATTTT
CDR3 protein: CASSFPLEAIYF

J gene: TRBJ1-1
V gene: TRBV28
D gene: NA
clone size: NA
CDR3 DNA: TGTGCCAGCAGTGTTTTGGCCGGGAGCACTGAAGCTTTCTTT
CDR3 protein: CASSVLAGSTEAFF

J gene: TRBJ2-1
V gene: TRBV19
D gene: NA
clone size: NA
CDR3 DNA: TGTGCCAGTAGAGCCGGGACCACCAACAATGAGCAGTTCTTC
CDR3 protein: CASRAGTTNNEQFF

J gene: TRBJ2-5
V gene: TRBV5-1
D gene: NA
clone size: NA
CDR3 DNA: TGCGCCAGCAGCTTGGAGGGACTCGCTCGGGTGGTCCAAGAGACCCAGTACTTC
CDR3 protein: CASSLEGLARVVQETQYF

J gene: TRBJ1-5
V gene: TRBV6-6
D gene: TRBD1
clone size: NA
CDR3 DNA: TGTGCCAGCAGTTACTCGACCGACAGGGGCGAGCCCCAGCATTTT
CDR3 protein: CASSYSTDRGEPQHF

J gene: TRBJ2-1
V gene: TRBV7-3
D gene: TRBD2
clone size: NA
CDR3 DNA: TGTGCCAGCAGCCTCAGCGGGAGTGGCCACAATGAGCAGTTCTTC
CDR3 protein: CASSLSGSGHNEQFF

J gene: TRBJ2-1
V gene: TRBV9
D gene: TRBD2
clone size: NA
CDR3 DNA: TGTGCCAGCAGCGCCGGACTAGCGGGAGGGCATGAGCAGTTCTTC
CDR3 protein: CASSAGLAGGHEQFF

J gene: TRBJ2-7
V gene: TRBV19
D gene: NA
clone size: NA
CDR3 DNA: TGTGCCAGTAGCGCCGGGGTCGGCGAGGCCTACGAGCAGTGCTTC
CDR3 protein: CASSAGVGEAYEQCF

J gene: TRBJ2-5
V gene: TRBV11-1
D gene: NA
clone size: NA
CDR3 DNA: TGTGCCAGCAGTCCCCTCGGAGGGGTAGAGACCCAGTACTTC
CDR3 protein: CASSPLGGVETQYF

J gene: TRBJ2-7
V gene: TRBV5-5
D gene: TRBD1
clone size: NA
CDR3 DNA: TGTGCCAGCAGCTCGCACAGGGGGCGCTACGAGCAGTACTTC
CDR3 protein: CASSSHRGRYEQYF

J gene: TRBJ2-5
V gene: TRBV28
D gene: NA
clone size: NA
CDR3 DNA: TGTGCCAGCAGTTTAGGGGCAGGGATTGAGACCCAGTACTTC
CDR3 protein: CASSLGAGIETQYF

J gene: TRBJ2-7
V gene: TRBV6-1
D gene: TRBD1
clone size: NA
CDR3 DNA: TGTGCCAGCAGTGAGTCCGGGACAGGGGGCTACGAGCAGTACTTC
CDR3 protein: CASSESGTGGYEQYF

J gene: TRBJ2-5
V gene: TRBV5-1
D gene: NA
clone size: NA
CDR3 DNA: TGCGCCAGCAGCTTGGCGGGGTTGAGTAGAATTCAAGAGACCCAGTACTTC
CDR3 protein: CASSLAGLSRIQETQYF

J gene: TRBJ2-2
V gene: TRBV9
D gene: TRBD2
clone size: NA
CDR3 DNA: TGTGCCAGCAGCACCCACCTAGCGGCCTACACCGGGGAGCTGTTTTTT
CDR3 protein: CASSTHLAAYTGELFF